This record looks at one T cell receptor beta chain sequence and its context. Its antigen remains unknown. A second PCR, run for about 7 to 11 cycles, used a sample-barcoded 5' primer plus a J-beta primer mix. The template-switch adaptor, which had 12 random nucleotides, put a tag on each cDNA molecule. From the 5' RACE reads, TCRdb called clonotypes with MiXCR, one entry per CDR3 protein. The table lists some 1.7 million distinct CDR3 sequences, under 30% of them singletons, with about 8% in the top ten. These data belong to a study of blood T cells in healthy people across ages. Study-level points and caveats: Estimated diversity across one million T cells was deemed an underestimate.

Total RNA was extracted at no less than 5.5 micrograms per sample. Germline CDR1 MGHRA, CDR2 YSYEKL. V lost 6 bases, J lost 0 bases, and 7 bases stayed unmatched. The CDR3 covers 17 residues. The J gene is TRBJ1-5, the V gene TRBV4-1, with 11 bases matching TRBD1. The sequence was obtained from a woman between 25 and 40 years old in good health. The sample comprised blood. CDR3 sequence reads: CASSPGQGVYSNQPQHF. The CDR3 bases are TGCGCCAGCAGTCCGGGACAGGGGGTTTATAGCAATCAGCCCCAGCATTTT.